The entry below describes one T cell receptor (beta chain). What it recognizes is unknown. This record comes from a study of cytomegalovirus exposure and HLA in healthy donors. The study ran its PCR with 60 Vbeta and 13 Jbeta primers. Using immunoSEQ multiplex PCR, the repertoire was profiled, and TCRdb retains in-frame clones only, with some absent. The sample consists of approximately 100,000 clones, around 74% of them appearing once. The germline V gene has CDR1 MNHEY and CDR2 SVGAGI. The CDR3 runs to 13 residues. Trimming stripped 6 bases from V and 10 bases from J, with 16 bases between. Study findings and constraints: There were about 160 TCR beta chains listed as cytomegalovirus-associated. Per a later analysis, HLA-associated TCR beta chains showed more clonal expansion than other, equally common TCR beta chains. It was reported that the classifier diagnosed cytomegalovirus status with high specificity and sensitivity in both the original and validation cohorts. TCR beta sequences numbering roughly 18,000 were associated with HLA alleles at 0.05 false discovery rate in a later analysis.

This chain links TRBV6-5 with TRBJ2-1, with D possibly TRBD2 on 5 matching bases. The TCR was taken from a male donor in good health and CMV-seronegative. The sequenced sample was PBMCs. In DNA, the CDR3 is TGTGCCAGCAGCCGTAGCGCCCCCCGAGAGCAGTTCTTC. It encodes CASSRSAPREQFF.